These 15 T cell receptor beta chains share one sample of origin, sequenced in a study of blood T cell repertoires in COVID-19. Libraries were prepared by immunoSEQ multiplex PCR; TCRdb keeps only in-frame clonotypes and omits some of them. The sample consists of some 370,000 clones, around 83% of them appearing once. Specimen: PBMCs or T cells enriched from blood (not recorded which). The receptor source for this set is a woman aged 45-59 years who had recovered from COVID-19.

This chain's CDR3 is CASTPSPAGLSEAFF. CDR3 nucleotides: TGTGCCAGTACCCCATCGCCGGCAGGGCTGTCTGAAGCTTTCTTT. The chain combines TRBV19 with TRBJ1-1; D may be TRBD1 (5 bases). Trimming removed 7 bases at V and 6 bases at J, with 21 bases between. This CDR3 has 15 residues. Germline V gene sequence: CDR1 LNHDA, CDR2 SQIVND (reference sequence).

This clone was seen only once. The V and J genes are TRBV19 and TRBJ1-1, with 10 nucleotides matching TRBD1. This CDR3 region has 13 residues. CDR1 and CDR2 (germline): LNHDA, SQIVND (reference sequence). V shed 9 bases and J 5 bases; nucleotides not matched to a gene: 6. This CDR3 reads CASRTGGRTEAFF. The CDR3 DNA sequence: TGTGCCAGCCGGACAGGGGGTCGGACTGAAGCTTTCTTT.

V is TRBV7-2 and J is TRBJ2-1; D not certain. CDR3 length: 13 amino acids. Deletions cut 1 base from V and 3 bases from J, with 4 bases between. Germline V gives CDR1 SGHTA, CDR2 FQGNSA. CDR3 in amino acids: CASSLGNYNEQFF. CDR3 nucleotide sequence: TGTGCCAGCAGCTTAGGTAACTACAATGAGCAGTTCTTC.

The CDR3 DNA reads as TGTGCCAGCAGTTACTCCGGGACAGGGGAGCAGCCCCAGCATTTT. Protein: CASSYSGTGEQPQHF. The chain couples TRBV6-5 to TRBJ1-5; TRBD1 agrees at 10 bases. V dropped 0 bases and J dropped 7; count of bases not matched to a gene: 3. Per the germline V gene, CDR1 is MNHEY and CDR2 is SVGAGI. CDR3 length equals 15 residues.

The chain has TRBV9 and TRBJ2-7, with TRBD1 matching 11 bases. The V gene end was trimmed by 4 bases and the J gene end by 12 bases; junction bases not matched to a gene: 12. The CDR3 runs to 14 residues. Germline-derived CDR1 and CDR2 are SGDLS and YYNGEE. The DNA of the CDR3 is TGTGCCAGCAGCACAACCGGGACAGGGGGGCTGCTGTACTTC. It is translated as CASSTTGTGGLLYF.

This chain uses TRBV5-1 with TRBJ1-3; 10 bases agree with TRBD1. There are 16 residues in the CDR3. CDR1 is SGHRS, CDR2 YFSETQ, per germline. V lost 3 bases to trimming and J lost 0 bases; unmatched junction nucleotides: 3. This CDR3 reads CASSSGQGFSGNTIYF. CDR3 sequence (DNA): TGCGCCAGCAGCTCGGGACAGGGGTTCTCTGGAAACACCATATATTTT. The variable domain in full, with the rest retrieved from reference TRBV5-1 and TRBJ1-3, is KAGVTQTPRYLIKTRGQQVTLSCSPISGHRSVSWYQQTPGQGLQFLFEYFSETQRNKGNFPGRFSGRQFSNSRSEMNVSTLELGDSALYLCASSSGQGFSGNTIYFGEGSWLTVV.

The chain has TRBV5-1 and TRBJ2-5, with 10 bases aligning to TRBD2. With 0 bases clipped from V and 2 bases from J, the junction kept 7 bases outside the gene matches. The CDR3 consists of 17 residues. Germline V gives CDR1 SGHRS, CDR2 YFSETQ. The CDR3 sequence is CASSLERGGLRQETQYF. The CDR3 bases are TGCGCCAGCAGCTTGGAGCGGGGGGGCTTAAGGCAAGAGACCCAGTACTTC.

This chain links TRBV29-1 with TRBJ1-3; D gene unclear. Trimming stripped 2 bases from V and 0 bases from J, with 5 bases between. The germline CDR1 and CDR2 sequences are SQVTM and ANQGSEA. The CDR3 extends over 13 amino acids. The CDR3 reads CSVEPLSGNTIYF. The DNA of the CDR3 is TGCAGCGTTGAACCCCTCTCTGGAAACACCATATATTTT. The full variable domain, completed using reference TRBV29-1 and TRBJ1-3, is SAVISQKPSRDICQRGTSLTIQCQVDSQVTMMFWYRQQPGQSLTLIATANQGSEATYESGFVIDKFPISRPNLTFSTLTVSNMSPEDSSIYLCSVEPLSGNTIYFGEGSWLTVV.

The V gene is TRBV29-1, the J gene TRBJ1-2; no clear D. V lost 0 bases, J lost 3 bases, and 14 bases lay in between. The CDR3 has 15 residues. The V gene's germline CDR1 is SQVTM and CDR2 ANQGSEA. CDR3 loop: CSVEDRAMGDYGYTF. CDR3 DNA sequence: TGCAGCGTTGAAGATAGGGCAATGGGAGACTATGGCTACACCTTC.

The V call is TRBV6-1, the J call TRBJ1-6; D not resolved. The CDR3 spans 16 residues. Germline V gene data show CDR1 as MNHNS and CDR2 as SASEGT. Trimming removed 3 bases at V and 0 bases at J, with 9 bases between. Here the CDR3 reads CASSDFESSYNSPLHF. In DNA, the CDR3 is TGTGCCAGCAGTGATTTTGAGAGCTCCTATAATTCACCCCTCCACTTT.

The CDR3 DNA reads TGTGCCAGCAGCTTCCGGGACTCCTTCACAGATACGCAGTATTTT. Residues: CASSFRDSFTDTQYF. The genes are TRBV7-9 and TRBJ2-3, with TRBD2 as a possible D gene (6 bases). The germline V gene has CDR1 SEHNR and CDR2 FQNEAQ (reference sequence). This CDR3 contains 15 residues. The V and J ends lost 3 bases and 2 bases respectively, with 12 bases between them. The full variable domain, completed using reference TRBV7-9 and TRBJ2-3, is DTGVSQNPRHKITKRGQNVTFRCDPISEHNRLYWYRQTLGQGPEFLTYFQNEAQLEKSRLLSDRFSAERPKGSFSTLEIQRTEQGDSAMYLCASSFRDSFTDTQYFGPGTRLTVL.

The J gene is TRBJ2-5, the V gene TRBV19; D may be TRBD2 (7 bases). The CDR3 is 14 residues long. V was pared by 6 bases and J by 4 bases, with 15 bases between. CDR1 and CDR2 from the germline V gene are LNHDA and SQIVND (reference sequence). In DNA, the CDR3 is TGTGCCAGTAGGGGCGGGGGCGGCTTAGAGACCCAGTACTTC. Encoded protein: CASRGGGGLETQYF.

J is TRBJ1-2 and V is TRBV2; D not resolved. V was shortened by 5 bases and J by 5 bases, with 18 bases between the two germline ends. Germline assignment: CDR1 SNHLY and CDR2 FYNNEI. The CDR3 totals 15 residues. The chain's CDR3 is CASSLDTNHYYGYTF. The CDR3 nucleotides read TGTGCCAGCAGTCTTGACACCAACCATTATTATGGCTACACCTTC.

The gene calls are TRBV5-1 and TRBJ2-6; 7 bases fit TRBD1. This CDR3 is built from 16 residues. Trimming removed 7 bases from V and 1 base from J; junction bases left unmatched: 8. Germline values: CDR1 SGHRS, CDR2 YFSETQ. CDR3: CASGAGGFSGANVLTF. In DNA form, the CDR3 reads TGCGCCAGCGGAGCAGGGGGTTTTTCTGGGGCCAACGTCCTGACTTTC.

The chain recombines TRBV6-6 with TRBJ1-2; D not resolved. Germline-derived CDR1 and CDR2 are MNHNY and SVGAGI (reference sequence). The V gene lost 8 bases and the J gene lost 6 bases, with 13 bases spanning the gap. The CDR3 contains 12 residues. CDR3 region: CASGLESHGYTF. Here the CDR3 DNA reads TGTGCCAGCGGTCTCGAGAGTCATGGCTACACCTTC.